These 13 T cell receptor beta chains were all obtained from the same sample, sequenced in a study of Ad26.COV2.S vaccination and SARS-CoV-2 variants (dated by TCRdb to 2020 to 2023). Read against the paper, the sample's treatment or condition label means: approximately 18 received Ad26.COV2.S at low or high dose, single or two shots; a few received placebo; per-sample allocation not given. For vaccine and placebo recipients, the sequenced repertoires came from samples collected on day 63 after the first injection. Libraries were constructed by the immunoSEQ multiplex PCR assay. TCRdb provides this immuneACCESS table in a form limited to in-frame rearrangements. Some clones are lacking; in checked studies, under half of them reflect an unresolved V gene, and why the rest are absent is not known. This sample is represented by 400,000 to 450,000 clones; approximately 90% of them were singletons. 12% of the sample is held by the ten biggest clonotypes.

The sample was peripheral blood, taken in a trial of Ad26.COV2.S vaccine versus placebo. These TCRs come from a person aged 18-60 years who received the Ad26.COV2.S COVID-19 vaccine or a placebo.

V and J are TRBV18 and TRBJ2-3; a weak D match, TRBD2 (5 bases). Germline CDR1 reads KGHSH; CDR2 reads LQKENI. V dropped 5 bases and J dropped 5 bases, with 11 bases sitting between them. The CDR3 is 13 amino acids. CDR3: CASSSRERDTQYF. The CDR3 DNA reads TGTGCCAGCTCATCAAGGGAGAGAGATACGCAGTATTTT.

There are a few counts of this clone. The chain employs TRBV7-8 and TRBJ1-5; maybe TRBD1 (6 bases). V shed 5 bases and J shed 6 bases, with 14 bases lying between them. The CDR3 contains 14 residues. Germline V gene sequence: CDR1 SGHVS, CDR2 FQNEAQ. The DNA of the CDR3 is TGTGCCAGCAGCGCAAAGGGGGGGATTCAGCCCCAGCATTTT. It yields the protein CASSAKGGIQPQHF.

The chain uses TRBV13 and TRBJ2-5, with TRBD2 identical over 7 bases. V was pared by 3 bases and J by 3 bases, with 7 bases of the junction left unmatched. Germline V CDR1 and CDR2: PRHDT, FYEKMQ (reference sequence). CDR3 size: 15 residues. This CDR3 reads CASSFWGGDKETQYF. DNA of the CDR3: TGTGCCAGCAGCTTCTGGGGAGGGGATAAAGAGACCCAGTACTTC.

CDR3 protein: CASSLKGAGEQYF. In DNA, the CDR3 is TGTGCCAGCAGTTTAAAGGGGGCTGGCGAGCAGTACTTC. The chain carries TRBV27 and TRBJ2-7; 7 bases are a match to TRBD1. Trimming at V came to 2 bases and at J to 6 bases, leaving 4 bases not matched to a gene. The CDR3 runs 13 residues. Germline V lookup: CDR1 MNHEY, CDR2 SMNVEV (reference sequence).

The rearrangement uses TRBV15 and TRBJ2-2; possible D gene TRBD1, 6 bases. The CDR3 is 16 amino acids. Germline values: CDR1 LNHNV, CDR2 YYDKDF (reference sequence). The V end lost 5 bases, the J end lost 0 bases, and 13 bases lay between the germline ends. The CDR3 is CATSSRQETNTGELFF. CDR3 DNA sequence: TGTGCCACCAGCTCCCGACAGGAGACGAACACCGGGGAGCTGTTTTTT.

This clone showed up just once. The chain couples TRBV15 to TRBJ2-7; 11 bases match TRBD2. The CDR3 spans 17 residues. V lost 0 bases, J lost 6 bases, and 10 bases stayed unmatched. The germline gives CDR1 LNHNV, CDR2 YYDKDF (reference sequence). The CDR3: CATSREGSGRGIGEQYF. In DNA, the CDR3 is TGTGCCACCAGCAGAGAGGGTAGCGGGAGGGGCATCGGCGAGCAGTACTTC.

CDR3 sequence: CASSHFGTGGSYGYTF. In DNA, the CDR3 is TGTGCCAGCAGCCATTTCGGGACAGGGGGTTCCTATGGCTACACCTTC. The chain links TRBV3-1 (or the pseudogene TRBV3-2) to TRBJ1-2, with TRBD1 matching 11 bases. The length of the CDR3 is 16 residues. CDR1 and CDR2 (germline): LGHDT, YNNKEL (reference sequence). J gave up 4 bases and V 3 bases, and 7 bases lay outside the gene matches.

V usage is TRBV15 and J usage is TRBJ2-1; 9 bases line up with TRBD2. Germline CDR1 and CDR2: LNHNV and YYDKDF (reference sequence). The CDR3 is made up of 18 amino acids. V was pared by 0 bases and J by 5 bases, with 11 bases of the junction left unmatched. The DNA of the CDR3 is TGTGCCACCAGCAGAGATTCATCCGGAGCTAGCGGGAACAATGAGCAGTTCTTC. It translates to CATSRDSSGASGNNEQFF.

The CDR3: CASSRTGVFGEQYF. As DNA, the CDR3 is TGTGCCAGCAGCCGGACAGGGGTGTTCGGCGAGCAGTACTTC. The rearrangement links TRBV6-5 to TRBJ2-7, with TRBD1 matching over 9 bases. The germline V gene encodes CDR1 MNHEY and CDR2 SVGAGI. With V trimmed by 6 bases and J by 6 bases, 9 bases remained unmatched. The CDR3 totals 14 residues.

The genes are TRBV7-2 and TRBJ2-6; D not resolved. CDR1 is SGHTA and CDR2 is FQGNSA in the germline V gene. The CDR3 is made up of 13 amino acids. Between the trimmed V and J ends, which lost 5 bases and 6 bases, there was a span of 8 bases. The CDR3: CASSPNAANVLTF. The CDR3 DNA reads TGTGCCAGCAGCCCTAATGCGGCCAACGTCCTGACTTTC.

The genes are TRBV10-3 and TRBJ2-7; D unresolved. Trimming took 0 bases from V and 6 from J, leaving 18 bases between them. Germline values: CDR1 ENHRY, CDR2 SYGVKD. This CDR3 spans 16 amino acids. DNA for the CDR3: TGTGCCATCAGTGAGTCGAGTTCAGTTCTAAACGGCGAGCAGTACTTC. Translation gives CAISESSSVLNGEQYF.

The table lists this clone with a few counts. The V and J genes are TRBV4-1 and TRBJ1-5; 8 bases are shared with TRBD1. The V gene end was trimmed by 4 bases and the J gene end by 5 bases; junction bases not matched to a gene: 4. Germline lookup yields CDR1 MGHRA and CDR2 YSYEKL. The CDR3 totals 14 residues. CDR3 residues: CASSLQQGDQPQHF. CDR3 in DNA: TGCGCCAGCAGCCTACAACAGGGGGATCAGCCCCAGCATTTT.

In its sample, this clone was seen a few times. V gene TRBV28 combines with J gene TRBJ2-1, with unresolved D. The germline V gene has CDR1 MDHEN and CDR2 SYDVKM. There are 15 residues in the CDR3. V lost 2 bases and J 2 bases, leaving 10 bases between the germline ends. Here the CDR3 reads CASSLPAYPYNEQFF. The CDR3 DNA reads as TGTGCCAGCAGTTTACCGGCGTATCCCTACAATGAGCAGTTCTTC.